This T cell receptor beta chain was retrieved from a study of T cell changes during pregnancy in multiple sclerosis (dated by TCRdb to between 2018 and 2021). With regard to the full study: The study looked at changes in the T cell repertoire across pregnancy in women with multiple sclerosis.

Library generation was performed with the immunoSEQ multiplex PCR assay. What TCRdb holds here is the immuneACCESS table cut down to in-frame rearrangements. Part of the clones is not present; checked against another copy, under half of the missing clones reflect an unresolved V gene, and the others are unexplained. This sample gives under 45,000 clones in total; about nine tenths of them show up just once. Approximately 0.64% of the sample goes to the ten largest clones. For this chain, trimming is 5 bases at the V end and 7 bases at the J end, and the number of junction bases without a gene match is 4. CDR1 KGHSH and CDR2 LQKENI are derived from the germline V gene. The CDR3 numbers 13 residues from cysteine through phenylalanine. Only the CDR3 portion is preserved as DNA: 39 bases, with reading frame beginning at the first base. Remarks on this clone: The specificity of this receptor is unknown. Base qualities are not provided; no much larger clone lies one nucleotide away.

This receptor was obtained from a female donor with multiple sclerosis, enrolled in a pregnancy study. Specimen: CD4+ T cells from peripheral blood mononuclear cells, collected in the first trimester of pregnancy. The rearrangement joined TRBV18 to TRBJ1-5; 8 middle bases align to TRBD1. The DNA is as follows: TGTGCCAGCTCAACAGACAGGGGCCAGCCCCAGCATTTT. Translated, it reads CASSTDRGQPQHF.